Listed below are T cell receptor beta chains from one sample, sequenced in a study of T-cell memory formation after mild COVID-19. TCRdb reanalysed the 5' RACE reads using MiXCR and keeps one entry per CDR3 protein. The data contain 350,000 to 450,000 distinct CDR3 sequences, roughly a quarter of them singletons. Sequencing was done on a sample of PBMCs or a T cell subset sorted from them (not recorded which). These TCRs come from an adult woman who had mild COVID-19 (a few samples of this study predate the infection). Cell type and time point are not known. The CDR3 runs from the conserved cysteine through the conserved F or W. D genes are given only for firm matches. Clone size appears in some rows only: once, few, many, or a class for an expanded clone.

NA,NA,TRBJ1-6,TRBV6-5,18,CASKARGVFSSYNSPLHF,TGTGCCAGCAAGGCGAGGGGAGTTTTTAGCTCCTATAATTCACCCCTCCACTTT
NA,TRBD1,TRBJ1-5,TRBV15,16,CATSRESGGGNQPQHF,TGTGCCACCAGCAGAGAATCAGGGGGGGGCAATCAGCCCCAGCATTTT
NA,NA,TRBJ1-5,TRBV20-1,14,CSASVGGSNQPQHF,TGCAGTGCAAGCGTGGGGGGTAGCAATCAGCCCCAGCATTTT
NA,NA,TRBJ1-1,TRBV12-3/TRBV12-4,16,CASSFTQGIMNTEAFF,TGTGCCAGCAGTTTTACGCAGGGCATAATGAACACTGAAGCTTTCTTT
few,NA,TRBJ2-3,TRBV5-1,14,CASSLADITDTQYF,TGCGCCAGCAGCTTGGCTGACATCACAGATACGCAGTATTTT
NA,NA,TRBJ1-3,TRBV29-1,14,CSVGDPSSGNTIYF,TGCAGCGTCGGGGACCCGAGCTCTGGAAACACCATATATTTT
few,TRBD2,TRBJ2-3,TRBV24-1,22,CATSSAFFRAGGGAKDRDTQYF,TGTGCCACCAGTTCGGCTTTTTTCAGGGCTGGCGGGGGGGCCAAGGACCGCGATACGCAGTATTTT
few,TRBD1,TRBJ2-7,TRBV19,14,CASSPRTGYNEQYF,TGTGCCAGTAGTCCCCGGACAGGGTACAACGAGCAGTACTTC
NA,NA,TRBJ1-1,TRBV10-3,12,CAISALNTEAFF,TGTGCCATCAGTGCACTAAACACTGAAGCTTTCTTT
few,NA,TRBJ2-1,TRBV7-9,15,CASSESLGKINEQFF,TGTGCCAGCAGCGAATCGCTAGGGAAGATCAATGAGCAGTTCTTC
NA,NA,TRBJ2-7,TRBV9,13,CASSNDGPYEQYF,TGTGCCAGCAGCAACGACGGCCCCTACGAGCAGTACTTC
NA,TRBD1,TRBJ1-5,TRBV20-1,16,CSAEGGTGALSGPQHF,TGCAGTGCTGAGGGTGGGACAGGGGCCCTATCGGGGCCCCAGCATTTT
NA,NA,TRBJ2-3,TRBV20-1,14,CSAEDYRGEDTQYF,TGCAGTGCTGAGGACTACCGAGGGGAAGATACGCAGTATTTT
NA,NA,TRBJ2-7,TRBV6-1,14,CASIPRDGGYEQYF,TGTGCCAGCATACCCCGGGACGGAGGCTACGAGCAGTACTTC
NA,TRBD1,TRBJ1-1,TRBV7-2,15,CASSSTTGINTEAFF,TGTGCCAGCAGCTCCACGACAGGGATTAACACTGAAGCTTTCTTT
NA,NA,TRBJ2-3,TRBV7-6,14,CASSFSPYTDTQYF,TGTGCCAGCAGCTTCAGCCCCTACACAGATACGCAGTATTTT
NA,NA,TRBJ2-7,TRBV19,13,CASSSGSRDEQYF,TGTGCCAGTAGTTCGGGGTCTCGGGACGAGCAGTACTTC